Below, one TCR beta chain is given with its context. This record comes from a study of blood T cell repertoires in COVID-19. In the authors' workflow: Amplification from reference gene primers served as the basis for estimated nucleated cell counts. Here immunoSEQ multiplex PCR was the method, and the copy in TCRdb shows in-frame clones only, minus some. V, J and clone size reflect that table, while D and trimming were determined from the DNA. The sample shows about 70,000 clones, around 88% of them seen only once. Per germline, CDR1 LNHDA and CDR2 SQIVND (reference sequence). Losses at the gene ends were 4 bases for V and 6 bases for J; bases not matched to a gene: 16. The CDR3 length is 17 residues.

The rearrangement links TRBV19 to TRBJ2-3; the match to TRBD1 covers 7 bases. The receptor was derived from a human donor in a cohort sampled during active COVID-19. The sample consisted of peripheral blood. The CDR3 sequence is CASSRGGGLVSQDTQYF. In DNA form, the CDR3 reads TGTGCCAGTAGTAGAGGGGGCGGGCTAGTTAGTCAGGATACGCAGTATTTT. Full variable domain (outside the CDR3, taken from reference TRBV19 and TRBJ2-3): DGGITQSPKYLFRKEGQNVTLSCEQNLNHDAMYWYRQDPGQGLRLIYYSQIVNDFQKGDIAEGYSVSREKKESFPLTVTSAQKNPTAFYLCASSRGGGLVSQDTQYFGPGTRLTVL.